The rows below give T cell receptor beta chains drawn from one sample of a study of CD4 T cells in relation to SARS-CoV-2 and coronaviruses. Their antigens are not known. Here immunoSEQ multiplex PCR was the method, and the copy in TCRdb shows in-frame clones only, minus some. In the table there are 20,000 or so clones, roughly 80% of which are singletons. Sequences were obtained from CD4+ T cells from PBMCs, cultured in vitro. The receptors derive from a human donor in good health. Each CDR3 is given with its conserved first and last residue. Each record gives: D gene, V gene, J gene, CDR3 length, clone size, CDR3 DNA, CDR3 protein. D genes are given only for firm matches. The listing skips clone size in some rows; elsewhere it reads once, few, many or a size class.

>.|TRBV28|TRBJ1-6|15|.
TGTGCCAGCAGTTTAGGGACATCCCTTAATTCACCCCTCCACTTT
CASSLGTSLNSPLHF
>.|TRBV2|TRBJ2-7|15|.
TGTGCCAGCAGTGTGGGCAGAACCCAAACCTACGAGCAGTACTTC
CASSVGRTQTYEQYF
>TRBD2|TRBV5-1|TRBJ2-2|16|.
TGCGCCAGCGGGTTAGGACTAGCGGGTGAGACCGGGGAGCTGTTTTTT
CASGLGLAGETGELFF
>.|TRBV11-3|TRBJ1-1|13|.
TGTGCCAGCAGCTTAGGGGGGAACACTGAAGCTTTCTTT
CASSLGGNTEAFF
>TRBD1|TRBV6-5|TRBJ1-1|14|.
TGTGCCAGCAGCCGTGCTGGGACAGGGGGTCAGGCTTTCTTT
CASSRAGTGGQAFF
>.|TRBV20-1|TRBJ2-3|11|.
TGCAGTGCCACGGGCGAAGAGGCGCAGTATTTT
CSATGEEAQYF
>TRBD2|TRBV5-1|TRBJ2-5|15|.
TGCGCCAGCAGCTCGGGACTAGCGGGCCAAGAGACCCAGTACTTC
CASSSGLAGQETQYF
>TRBD1|TRBV7-9|TRBJ1-2|14|.
TGTGCCAGCAGCTTCGAACAGGGGGCGGGTGGCTACACCTTC
CASSFEQGAGGYTF
>.|TRBV28|TRBJ1-2|15|.
TGTGCCAGCAGTTCACCAGGACGGACACTCGGGGGCTACACCTTC
CASSSPGRTLGGYTF
>.|TRBV5-6|TRBJ1-2|14|.
TGTGCCAGCACCGGGCCTCCTGGGAACTATGGCTACACCTTC
CASTGPPGNYGYTF
>TRBD1|TRBV6-5|TRBJ1-6|15|few
TGTGCCAGCAGTTACTTTGGGACAGGGGATTCACCCCTCCACTTT
CASSYFGTGDSPLHF
>TRBD2|TRBV24-1|TRBJ2-1|18|.
TGTGCCACCAGTGCCCTCGGGATAGCGGGAGGGCCAGGGAAAGAGCAGTTCTTC
CATSALGIAGGPGKEQFF
>.|TRBV6-2/TRBV6-3|TRBJ2-7|13|.
TGTGCCAGCAGTTACCCGACTTCCTACGAGCAGTACTTC
CASSYPTSYEQYF
>TRBD1|TRBV5-1|TRBJ2-7|14|few
TGCGCCAGCAGCCTAGGGACAGGCGGCTACGAGCAGTACTTC
CASSLGTGGYEQYF
>TRBD1|TRBV3-1/TRBV3-2|TRBJ2-3|15|.
TGTGCCAGCAGCCCTGGGACAGGGGGTGGAGGTACGCAGTATTTT
CASSPGTGGGGTQYF
>TRBD2|TRBV18|TRBJ2-5|16|.
TGTGCCAGCTCACCACCGTCCGGGAGGGACGGAGAGACCCAGTACTTC
CASSPPSGRDGETQYF
>.|TRBV6-6|TRBJ2-7|12|.
TGTGCCAGCAGCCCTGCTTCCTACGAGCAGTACTTC
CASSPASYEQYF
>.|TRBV3-1/TRBV3-2|TRBJ2-7|14|once
TGTGCCAGCAGCCAACCGGGAGTCGGAAACGAGCAGTACTTC
CASSQPGVGNEQYF
>.|TRBV19|TRBJ1-2|14|.
TGTGCCAGTAGCCGGGACACCACTAACTATGGCTACACCTTC
CASSRDTTNYGYTF
>.|TRBV11-2|TRBJ2-7|12|.
TGTGCCAGCAGCTTAAGGGACTACGAGCAGTACTTC
CASSLRDYEQYF
>TRBD1|TRBV3-1/TRBV3-2|TRBJ2-5|15|.
TGTGCCAGCAGCTTAGGGACAGGGGGCAAGGAGACCCAGTACTTC
CASSLGTGGKETQYF
>TRBD1|TRBV5-1|TRBJ2-5|14|.
TGCGCCAGCAGCTCCGGACAGGGTGGGGTGACCCAGTACTTC
CASSSGQGGVTQYF
>TRBD2|TRBV4-1|TRBJ2-2|18|.
TGCGCCAGCAGCCAGGGGGGACTAGCGGGATGGGACACCGGGGAGCTGTTTTTT
CASSQGGLAGWDTGELFF
>.|TRBV11-2|TRBJ2-1|11|once
TGTGCCAGCAGCGCCGGACCAGAACAGTTCTTC
CASSAGPEQFF
>TRBD1|TRBV27|TRBJ1-1|13|once
TGTGCCAGCAGTTTATACAGGGGAACTGAAGCTTTCTTT
CASSLYRGTEAFF
>TRBD2|TRBV25-1|TRBJ2-1|16|.
TGTGCCAGCAGTGATACTAGCGGGACCAACTACAATGAGCAGTTCTTC
CASSDTSGTNYNEQFF
>TRBD1|TRBV18|TRBJ1-5|14|.
TGTGCCAGCTCACCAAATGAGGGGGCTCAGCCCCAGCATTTT
CASSPNEGAQPQHF
>TRBD2|TRBV27|TRBJ2-5|20|.
TGTGCCAGCAGTCGAAAGGGTCCCGTGTTAGCGGGAGTGTGGCAAGAGACCCAGTACTTC
CASSRKGPVLAGVWQETQYF
>TRBD1|TRBV19|TRBJ1-1|14|.
TGTGCCAGTCGATCAGGGACAGGGTTCACTGAAGCTTTCTTT
CASRSGTGFTEAFF
>.|TRBV19|TRBJ1-1|14|.
TGTGCCAGTAAAATAGGGTGGGTAGACACTGAAGCTTTCTTT
CASKIGWVDTEAFF
>TRBD2|TRBV6-4|TRBJ2-7|15|.
TGTGCCAGCAGTGAGCAGCCAGCGGGAGCATACGAGCAGTACTTC
CASSEQPAGAYEQYF
>.|TRBV9|TRBJ2-5|15|.
TGTGCCAGCAGCGCAACGCCCGACAGCCAAGAGACCCAGTACTTC
CASSATPDSQETQYF
>.|TRBV6-2/TRBV6-3|TRBJ2-1|15|once
TGTGCCAGCAGCATTAGCGGTAGCTCCTACAATGAGCAGTTCTTC
CASSISGSSYNEQFF
>.|TRBV6-2/TRBV6-3|TRBJ1-1|12|.
TGTGCCAGCAGGTACGCCCTAGGCGGAGCTTTCTTT
CASRYALGGAFF
>.|TRBV11-3|TRBJ2-1|13|.
TGTGCCAGCAGCCCAGTGGGGGTCAATGAGCAGTTCTTC
CASSPVGVNEQFF
>.|TRBV19|TRBJ1-5|12|.
TGTGCCAGTAGTATATCGAGACAGCCCCAGCATTTT
CASSISRQPQHF
>TRBD2|TRBV9|TRBJ2-5|14|.
TGTGCCAGCAGCCCTGGCGGGGGAGAGGAGACCCAGTACTTC
CASSPGGGEETQYF
>.|TRBV18|TRBJ1-3|17|.
TGTGCCAGCTCCCCCGGGGGGGCCAGCCCCTCTGGAAACACCATATATTTT
CASSPGGASPSGNTIYF
>.|TRBV12-3/TRBV12-4|TRBJ2-7|13|few
TGTGCCAGCAGTGCCTCGTCTCGCTACGAGCAGTACTTC
CASSASSRYEQYF
>TRBD2|TRBV7-3|TRBJ2-1|20|.
TGTGCCAGCAGCTTAGTTTCGCTTCGAACTAGCGGGAGGGGGTACAATGAGCAGTTCTTC
CASSLVSLRTSGRGYNEQFF
>TRBD1|TRBV9|TRBJ1-1|14|.
TGTGCCAGCAGTTCGACAGGGATGAACACTGAAGCTTTCTTT
CASSSTGMNTEAFF
>TRBD2|TRBV5-1|TRBJ2-7|15|.
TGCGCCAGCAGCTTGGCGCCGACTAGCGACTACGAGCAGTACTTC
CASSLAPTSDYEQYF
>TRBD1|TRBV9|TRBJ1-1|15|.
TGTGCCAGCAGCGTAACAGGACAGGCGAACACTGAAGCTTTCTTT
CASSVTGQANTEAFF
>.|TRBV7-2|TRBJ2-1|15|.
TGTGCCAGCAGCTTAGGGGAGAGCTCCTACAATGAGCAGTTCTTC
CASSLGESSYNEQFF
>TRBD2|TRBV6-1|TRBJ2-3|19|.
TGTGCCAGCAGGGAACGACTAGCGGGAGGGCCCCTCGGCACAGATACGCAGTATTTT
CASRERLAGGPLGTDTQYF
>.|TRBV14|TRBJ1-1|17|.
TGTGCCAGCAGCCAGGCCCGGGGGGGCCGAGGGAACACTGAAGCTTTCTTT
CASSQARGGRGNTEAFF
>.|TRBV13|TRBJ1-1|16|.
TGTGCCAGCAGCTTAGGTTTCGTAGGGTATAACACTGAAGCTTTCTTT
CASSLGFVGYNTEAFF
>.|TRBV11-2|TRBJ2-1|12|.
TGTGCCAGCAGCCCCCAACTGGGAAGGCAGTTCTTC
CASSPQLGRQFF
>TRBD2|TRBV27|TRBJ2-7|16|once
TGTGCCAGCAGTATTAGACTAGCGGGAGGGAAAAACGAGCAGTACTTC
CASSIRLAGGKNEQYF
>.|TRBV19|TRBJ1-5|16|.
TGTGCCAGTAACGATATCCAGGGGTATAGCAATCAGCCCCAGCATTTT
CASNDIQGYSNQPQHF
>TRBD1|TRBV5-1|TRBJ1-2|16|few
TGCGCCAGCAGCTTGGGAGGGGGACAGACCCTTGGCGGCTACACCTTC
CASSLGGGQTLGGYTF
>.|TRBV4-1|TRBJ2-6|16|.
TGCGCCAGCAGCCAAGTTGTCTCGCTTGGGGCCAACGTCCTGACTTTC
CASSQVVSLGANVLTF
>.|TRBV7-3|TRBJ2-3|12|once
TGTGCCAGCAGCCCTAGCACAGATACGCAGTATTTT
CASSPSTDTQYF